This T cell receptor (beta chain) was observed in a study of CD8 T cells in ankylosing spondylitis. CDR3 length: 15 amino acids. The germline V gene has CDR1 MNHEY and CDR2 SMNVEV (reference sequence). Trimming left V 1 base short and J 4 bases short, with 12 bases between. In TCRdb, the 5' RACE reads were re-called with MiXCR into one record per CDR3 protein. The sample has approximately 210,000 distinct CDR3 sequences; around 13% are singletons. The sequenced material came from blood, either unsorted or a sorted T cell fraction (not recorded which). The rearrangement uses TRBV27 and TRBJ2-3; D might be TRBD2 (5 bases). The clonotype originates from a male donor with ankylosing spondylitis or in good health (not recorded which). This CDR3 is CASSLFGEGSDTQYF. The CDR3 DNA reads TGTGCCAGCAGTTTATTCGGGGAAGGGTCAGATACGCAGTATTTT.